This T cell receptor beta chain was sequenced for a study of blood T cell repertoires in COVID-19. Background on the study: Material from acute and convalescent COVID-19 was sourced from the United States, Italy and Spain.

TCRdb keeps only in-frame clones here, not all; method: immunoSEQ multiplex PCR. This sample yields 250,000 to 300,000 clones, of which more than 75% are seen a single time; over 2% belongs to the top ten. The age range of participants was about 18 to 90 years, with residence in roughly 25 US areas. Germline V gives CDR1 MNHEY, CDR2 SMNVEV (reference sequence). The CDR3 is made up of 16 amino acids. J gave up 5 bases and V 3 bases, and 9 bases lay outside the gene matches. The clonotype originates from a woman between 40 and 50 years old with acute COVID-19. The rearrangement links TRBV27 to TRBJ2-1; 8 bases fit TRBD1. Source material: PBMCs or T cells enriched from blood (not recorded which). The CDR3 sequence: CASSFLLSTGDNEQFF. In DNA, the CDR3 is TGTGCCAGCAGTTTTCTCCTCTCGACAGGGGACAATGAGCAGTTCTTC.